Presented here are 30 T cell receptor beta chains from one specimen sequenced in a study of PD-1 blockade in classical Hodgkin lymphoma. Assay used: immunoSEQ multiplex PCR; TCRdb lists only in-frame clones, some missing. Of over 60,000 clones in the sample, about 70% are singletons; the top ten hold approximately 9.1%. Relapse after autologous stem cell transplantation occurred in every patient, and brentuximab vedotin exposure varied. Here the sequenced sample was peripheral blood mononuclear cells (PBMCs), taken before the second cycle of nivolumab. These TCRs come from a human donor with classical Hodgkin lymphoma.

The chain links TRBV7-2 to TRBJ2-7; D remains unclear. V was shortened by 0 bases and J by 0 bases, with 6 bases between the two germline ends. CDR1 is SGHTA and CDR2 is FQGNSA in the germline V gene. This CDR3 has 14 amino acids. CDR3: CASSLAHSSYEQYF. The CDR3 DNA sequence: TGTGCCAGCAGCTTAGCACATAGCTCCTACGAGCAGTACTTC.

This rearrangement joins TRBV11-3 to TRBJ1-1; TRBD1 matches at 7 bases. J was trimmed by 4 bases and V by 4 bases; bases with no gene match: 0. Germline CDR1 reads SGHNT; CDR2 reads YENEEA. The CDR3 is made up of 12 amino acids. The CDR3 sequence is CASSSGGTEAFF. DNA of the CDR3: TGTGCCAGCAGCTCAGGGGGCACTGAAGCTTTCTTT.

DNA of the CDR3: TGTGCCATCAGTCAACCGGGACAGGGGCCCTACAATGAGCAGTTCTTC. It specifies CAISQPGQGPYNEQFF. V and J are TRBV10-3 and TRBJ2-1; 10 bases are shared with TRBD1. In germline, CDR1 is ENHRY, CDR2 SYGVKD. V was clipped by 5 bases and J by 2 bases; unmatched bases: 6. The CDR3 sequence is 16 residues long.

The chain recombines TRBV10-1 with TRBJ2-3; 9 bases match TRBD1. CDR1 is WNHNN and CDR2 is SYGVQD in the germline V gene (reference sequence). The CDR3 sequence is 16 residues long. Trimming removed 5 bases from V and 2 bases from J; junction bases left unmatched: 8. In DNA form, the CDR3 reads TGCGCCAGCAGTCCCGGGACAGGGCACCTCACAGATACGCAGTATTTT. It specifies CASSPGTGHLTDTQYF.

This chain joins TRBV5-4 and TRBJ1-2; 9 nucleotides align to TRBD1. V was clipped by 5 bases and J by 8 bases; unmatched bases: 13. Germline CDR1 reads SGHNT; CDR2 reads YYREEE (reference sequence). The CDR3 runs to 15 residues. CDR3 amino acids: CASRGGQGRWQGYTF. The CDR3 nucleotides read TGTGCCAGCAGGGGGGGACAGGGAAGGTGGCAGGGCTACACCTTC.

The rearrangement links TRBV30 to TRBJ1-1; D gene ambiguous. CDR1 is GTSNPN, CDR2 SVGIG, per germline (reference sequence). Trimming left V 4 bases short and J 0 bases short, with 6 bases between. CDR3 length: 12 amino acids. The DNA of the CDR3 is TGTGCCTGGACGCGGGTGAACACTGAAGCTTTCTTT. Amino acids: CAWTRVNTEAFF.

The chain links TRBV6-5 to TRBJ1-5, with D hard to call. The CDR3 sequence is 16 residues long. The ends were cut back, 2 bases at V and 3 bases at J, with 14 bases in the middle. Germline assignment: CDR1 MNHEY and CDR2 SVGAGI. DNA for the CDR3: TGTGCCAGCAGTTACCCCGAGGACGGATCCAATCAGCCCCAGCATTTT. Encoded protein: CASSYPEDGSNQPQHF.

There are a few counts of this clone. The chain couples TRBV29-1 to TRBJ2-5, with no clear D. This CDR3 contains 14 residues. V lost 3 bases and J 2 bases, leaving 13 bases between the germline ends. Germline V gives CDR1 SQVTM, CDR2 ANQGSEA. The CDR3 DNA is TGCAGCGTTGAGGCCGGTGAAGGGCAAGAGACCCAGTACTTC. Translation: CSVEAGEGQETQYF.

The rearrangement joins TRBV5-1 to TRBJ2-7; the D gene is possibly TRBD2 (6 bases). V was clipped by 0 bases and J by 5 bases, with 15 bases between them. Per the germline V gene, CDR1 is SGHRS and CDR2 is YFSETQ. This CDR3 is 15 amino acids long. This chain's CDR3 is CASSLVRGVLDEQYF. The CDR3 DNA follows: TGCGCCAGCAGCTTGGTGCGGGGAGTTCTCGACGAGCAGTACTTC.

The chain links TRBV5-6 to TRBJ2-5, with D possibly TRBD2 on 7 matching bases. The CDR3 consists of 15 residues. The V end was cut by 1 base, the J end by 2 bases, with 12 bases between. Per the germline V gene, CDR1 is SGHDT and CDR2 is YYEEEE. This CDR3 is CASSLNGRGQETQYF. Here the CDR3 DNA reads TGTGCCAGCAGCTTGAATGGGAGGGGGCAAGAGACCCAGTACTTC.

V usage is TRBV2 and J usage is TRBJ1-1, with D maybe TRBD1 (5 bases). Per germline, CDR1 SNHLY and CDR2 FYNNEI. This CDR3 has 11 residues. Trimming pared 8 bases from V and 7 bases from J, leaving 11 bases between. The CDR3 is CASRDRREAFF. CDR3 nucleotides: TGTGCCAGCCGGGACCGCCGTGAAGCTTTCTTT.

The chain employs TRBV2 and TRBJ2-5; TRBD2 agrees at 12 bases. The CDR3 loop spans 14 amino acids. V was clipped by 4 bases and J by 5 bases; unmatched bases: 2. Germline V gene data show CDR1 as SNHLY and CDR2 as FYNNEI. This chain's CDR3 is CASSGTSGRETQYF. In DNA form, the CDR3 reads TGTGCCAGCAGTGGAACTAGCGGGAGGGAGACCCAGTACTTC.

This clone occurred a few times. Relative to the germline gene, one junction end is altered; a read error may explain this. The chain uses TRBV7-7 and TRBJ2-5; 13 bases agree with TRBD2. Germline CDR1 and CDR2: SSHAT and FNYEAQ (reference sequence). The CDR3 contains 16 residues. CDR3 in amino acids: CASSLDATSGGETQYF. CDR3 DNA sequence: TGTGCTAGCAGCTTAGACGCGACTAGCGGGGGGGAGACCCAGTACTTC.

This chain joins TRBV7-9 and TRBJ2-7, with TRBD2 identical over 14 bases. Germline CDR1 and CDR2: SEHNR and FQNEAQ (reference sequence). V shed 2 bases and J 2 bases; nucleotides not matched to a gene: 11. The CDR3 is 19 residues long. The CDR3 sequence: CASSLPGTSGSGATYEQYF. CDR3 in DNA: TGTGCCAGCAGCTTACCCGGGACTAGCGGGAGTGGCGCTACCTACGAGCAGTACTTC.

The rearrangement uses TRBV6-1 and TRBJ2-5; the D gene could be TRBD1 or TRBD2 (5 bases each). The CDR3 runs 15 residues. Per the germline V gene, CDR1 is MNHNS and CDR2 is SASEGT. V lost 7 bases and J 2 bases, leaving 17 bases between the germline ends. The CDR3 reads CASNLGVGPQETQYF. CDR3 coding DNA: TGTGCCAGCAACCTGGGGGTAGGTCCACAAGAGACCCAGTACTTC.

This clone was found many times. The chain is built from TRBV6-1 and TRBJ1-5, with 7 bases matching TRBD1. In germline, CDR1 is MNHNS, CDR2 SASEGT. Unmatched junction bases numbered 8, after V lost 0 bases and J lost 3 bases. This CDR3 region has 17 residues. The CDR3: CASSEAYSRGDNQPQHF. CDR3 nucleotide sequence: TGTGCCAGCAGTGAAGCCTATAGCAGGGGGGACAATCAGCCCCAGCATTTT.

The V call is TRBV30, the J call TRBJ1-2; D is unclear. CDR1 and CDR2 (germline): GTSNPN, SVGIG (reference sequence). The CDR3 runs 12 residues. Trimming took 2 bases from V and 4 from J, leaving 8 bases between them. CDR3 nucleotides: TGTGCCTGGAGTAGAAAAATCTATGGCTACACCTTC. It encodes CAWSRKIYGYTF. Full variable domain (outside the CDR3, taken from reference TRBV30 and TRBJ1-2): SQTIHQWPATLVQPVGSPLSLECTVEGTSNPNLYWYRQAAGRGLQLLFYSVGIGQISSEVPQNLSASRPQDRQFILSSKKLLLSDSGFYLCAWSRKIYGYTFGSGTRLTVV.

This chain joins TRBV6-1 and TRBJ2-3; 11 nucleotides match TRBD2. The germline V gene has CDR1 MNHNS and CDR2 SASEGT. The CDR3 is 18 residues long. Trimming took 2 bases from V and 10 from J; bases not matched to a gene: 17. CDR3 protein: CASSESGWGTSGPGAQYF. CDR3 nucleotide sequence: TGTGCCAGCAGTGAATCCGGCTGGGGGACTAGCGGACCTGGGGCGCAGTATTTT.

This clone was counted between two and nine times. The V and J genes are TRBV2 and TRBJ1-2; 7 bases agree with TRBD1. V shed 5 bases and J 4 bases; nucleotides not matched to a gene: 4. The CDR3 length is 13 residues. The germline gives CDR1 SNHLY, CDR2 FYNNEI. The CDR3 bases are TGTGCCAGCAGTTATCAGGGGGTCTATGGCTACACCTTC. Its protein product is CASSYQGVYGYTF.

The chain combines TRBV7-9 with TRBJ1-2; no reliable D call. V lost 5 bases to trimming and J lost 9 bases, with 22 bases between them. CDR1 and CDR2 from the germline V gene are SEHNR and FQNEAQ (reference sequence). The CDR3 sequence is 15 residues long. CDR3 DNA: TGTGCCAGCAGCCTAGGAGGCGGGCGCCAGGATAGCTACACCTTC. Amino acid sequence: CASSLGGGRQDSYTF.

Points on this clone: With a much larger clone just one base away, this may be a read error. This chain joins TRBV28 and TRBJ2-3, with D possibly matching TRBD2 (5 bases). Trimming removed 3 bases from V and 3 bases from J, with 7 bases in between. The length of the CDR3 is 13 residues. CDR1 and CDR2 from the germline V gene are MDHEN and SYDVKM. The CDR3 here is CASSFVATDTQYF. In DNA form, the CDR3 reads TGTGCCAGCAGTTTTGTAGCGACAGATACGCAGTATTTT.

The chain combines TRBV10-3 with TRBJ1-1; D remains unclear. V lost 8 bases and J 8 bases, leaving 15 bases between the germline ends. The CDR3 is made up of 12 amino acids. CDR1 and CDR2 (germline): ENHRY, SYGVKD. CDR3 sequence: CAISSGLPEAFF. The CDR3 DNA reads TGTGCCATCTCGTCTGGTCTTCCCGAAGCTTTCTTT.

The gene calls are TRBV2 and TRBJ2-4; D is unclear. Germline V lookup: CDR1 SNHLY, CDR2 FYNNEI. The CDR3 sequence is 13 residues long. V was pared by 4 bases and J by 0 bases, with 4 bases between. CDR3 DNA: TGTGCCAGCAGTGGAGTAGCCAAAAACATTCAGTACTTC. Translation gives CASSGVAKNIQYF.

Only one count was recorded for this clone. The gene calls are TRBV5-5 and TRBJ1-2, with a possible D match to TRBD1 (5 bases). The V gene lost 0 bases and the J gene lost 4 bases, with 13 bases spanning the gap. Germline values: CDR1 SGHKS, CDR2 YYEKEE (reference sequence). CDR3 length equals 15 residues. The DNA of the CDR3 is TGTGCCAGCAGCTTGGGGCCGGGGGTCAGCTATGGCTACACCTTC. Protein: CASSLGPGVSYGYTF.

The J gene is TRBJ2-7, the V gene TRBV2; D perhaps matches TRBD1 (6 bases). The V and J ends lost 0 bases and 7 bases respectively, with 16 bases between them. CDR1 is SNHLY, CDR2 FYNNEI, per germline. The CDR3 runs 15 residues. CDR3 sequence reads: CASSEALGASGEQYF. CDR3 DNA: TGTGCCAGCAGTGAAGCGCTGGGGGCGTCGGGGGAGCAGTACTTC.

The CDR3 region is CASSYGGGAGEQFF. The CDR3 region has the DNA TGTGCCAGCAGTTACGGGGGTGGGGCGGGTGAGCAGTTCTTC. The J gene is TRBJ2-1, the V gene TRBV6-6; either TRBD1 or TRBD2 may fit D (5 bases each). The CDR3 loop spans 14 amino acids. V lost 2 bases and J 9 bases, leaving 14 bases between the germline ends. Germline lookup yields CDR1 MNHNY and CDR2 SVGAGI (reference sequence).

The V and J genes are TRBV7-9 and TRBJ1-3; D possibly corresponds to TRBD1 (5 bases). Germline V gene data show CDR1 as SEHNR and CDR2 as FQNEAQ (reference sequence). The ends were cut back, 1 base at V and 4 bases at J, with 14 bases in the middle. The CDR3 spans 16 residues. Here the CDR3 DNA reads TGTGCCAGCAGCTTAGGGGCAGGGCCGGTCGGAAACACCATATATTTT. It is translated as CASSLGAGPVGNTIYF.

The rearrangement uses TRBV29-1 and TRBJ2-5; possibly TRBD1 for D (6 bases). Trimming pared 4 bases from V and 3 bases from J, leaving 15 bases between. CDR3 size: 14 residues. Germline V gene sequence: CDR1 SQVTM, CDR2 ANQGSEA. CDR3: CSVGGQGGEETQYF. The CDR3 DNA follows: TGCAGCGTTGGGGGGCAAGGGGGAGAAGAGACCCAGTACTTC. The full variable domain, in which reference TRBV29-1 and TRBJ2-5 provide the parts outside the CDR3, is SAVISQKPSRDICQRGTSLTIQCQVDSQVTMMFWYRQQPGQSLTLIATANQGSEATYESGFVIDKFPISRPNLTFSTLTVSNMSPEDSSIYLCSVGGQGGEETQYFGPGTRLLVL.

In this sample, this clone turned up a few times. This chain connects TRBV2 to TRBJ1-1; TRBD1 might be the D (5 bases). Per the germline V gene, CDR1 is SNHLY and CDR2 is FYNNEI. CDR3 length: 11 residues. Trimming left V 4 bases short and J 6 bases short, with 6 bases between. The CDR3 DNA reads as TGTGCCAGCAGTGGGGACCCTGAAGCTTTCTTT. It yields the protein CASSGDPEAFF.

The chain recombines TRBV5-4 with TRBJ1-1; no firm D call. There are 13 residues in the CDR3. V was clipped by 0 bases and J by 6 bases, with 9 bases between them. The germline CDR1 and CDR2 sequences are SGHNT and YYREEE (reference sequence). The CDR3 loop reads CASSLGLEAEAFF. The CDR3 nucleotides read TGTGCCAGCAGCTTGGGGTTAGAAGCTGAAGCTTTCTTT.